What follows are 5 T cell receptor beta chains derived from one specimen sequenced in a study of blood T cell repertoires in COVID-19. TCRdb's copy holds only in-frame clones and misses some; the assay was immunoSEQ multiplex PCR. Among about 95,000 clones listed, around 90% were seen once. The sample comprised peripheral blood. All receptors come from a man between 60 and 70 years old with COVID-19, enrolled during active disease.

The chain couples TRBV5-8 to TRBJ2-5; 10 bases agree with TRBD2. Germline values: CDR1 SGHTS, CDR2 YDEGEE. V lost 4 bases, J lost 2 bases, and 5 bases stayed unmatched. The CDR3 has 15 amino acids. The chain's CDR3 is CASSLAGERQETQYF. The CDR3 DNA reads TGTGCCAGCAGCCTAGCGGGAGAGAGGCAAGAGACCCAGTACTTC.

The CDR3, as DNA: TGTGCCAGCAGCCAATCGTCCCGCGGACTAGGGGGAAACATTCAGTACTTC. Translation: CASSQSSRGLGGNIQYF. The genes are TRBV3-1 (or the pseudogene TRBV3-2) and TRBJ2-4; D may be TRBD2 (7 bases). The CDR3 consists of 17 residues. V was pared by 2 bases and J by 6 bases, with 20 bases between. The V gene's germline CDR1 is LGHDT and CDR2 YNNKEL (reference sequence).

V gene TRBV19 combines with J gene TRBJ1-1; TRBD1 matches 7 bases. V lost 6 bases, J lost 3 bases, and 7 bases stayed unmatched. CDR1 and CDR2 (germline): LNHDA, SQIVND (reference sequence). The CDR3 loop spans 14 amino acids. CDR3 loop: CASRITQGDTEAFF. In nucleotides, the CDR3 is TGTGCCAGTAGGATTACGCAGGGGGACACTGAAGCTTTCTTT. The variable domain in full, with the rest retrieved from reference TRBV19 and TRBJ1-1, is DGGITQSPKYLFRKEGQNVTLSCEQNLNHDAMYWYRQDPGQGLRLIYYSQIVNDFQKGDIAEGYSVSREKKESFPLTVTSAQKNPTAFYLCASRITQGDTEAFFGQGTRLTVV.

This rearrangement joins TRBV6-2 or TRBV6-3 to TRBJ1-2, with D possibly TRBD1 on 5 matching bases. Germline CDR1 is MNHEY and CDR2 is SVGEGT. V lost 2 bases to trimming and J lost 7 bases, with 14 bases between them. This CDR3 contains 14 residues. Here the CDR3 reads CASSYRGSSGGYTF. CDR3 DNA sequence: TGTGCCAGCAGTTACAGGGGTTCTTCTGGTGGCTACACCTTC.

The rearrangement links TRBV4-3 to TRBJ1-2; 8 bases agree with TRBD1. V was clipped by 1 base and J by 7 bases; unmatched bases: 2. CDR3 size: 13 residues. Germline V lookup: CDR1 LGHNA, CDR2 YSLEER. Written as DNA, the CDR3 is TGCGCCAGCAGCCAAGCCAGGGGGCTTGGCTACACCTTC. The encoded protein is CASSQARGLGYTF.